What follows are 15 T cell receptor beta chains derived from one specimen sequenced in a study of cytomegalovirus exposure and HLA in healthy donors. Repertoires were generated with immunoSEQ multiplex PCR, while TCRdb's copy carries only in-frame clones and drops some. The table includes roughly 150,000 clones, less than 90% detected once. Sequencing was carried out using PBMCs. Receptor source: a woman aged 25 to 39 in good health and CMV-seronegative.

The chain couples TRBV6-1 to TRBJ2-1; D tentatively reads TRBD1 or TRBD2 (7 bases each). The V end was cut by 3 bases, the J end by 3 bases, with 18 bases between. This CDR3 comprises 17 residues. Germline V gene data show CDR1 as MNHNS and CDR2 as SASEGT. CDR3 DNA sequence: TGTGCCAGCAGTGATGTCCTACAGGGGAGGGGCTACAATGAGCAGTTCTTC. As protein: CASSDVLQGRGYNEQFF.

J is TRBJ2-7 and V is TRBV15; tentative D call: TRBD2 (5 bases). Trimming took 5 bases from V and 0 from J, leaving 17 bases between them. Germline CDR1 LNHNV, CDR2 YYDKDF (reference sequence). There are 16 residues in the CDR3. For the CDR3, the DNA is TGTGCCACCAGCGCGAGGGCCGGCGTGGGCTCCTACGAGCAGTACTTC. Protein: CATSARAGVGSYEQYF.

This rearrangement joins TRBV4-3 to TRBJ2-2; 7 nucleotides align to TRBD1. Germline trimming cut 2 bases from V and 6 bases from J; bases unmatched to any gene: 9. The length of the CDR3 is 16 residues. Germline V gives CDR1 LGHNA, CDR2 YSLEER. The CDR3 region is CASSQKTGSRAGELFF. The DNA for the CDR3 is TGCGCCAGCAGCCAAAAGACAGGGAGTAGAGCCGGGGAGCTGTTTTTT.

The rearrangement joins TRBV6-5 to TRBJ2-7; 7 nucleotides line up with TRBD1. V lost 0 bases to trimming and J lost 2 bases; unmatched junction nucleotides: 7. The CDR3 consists of 16 residues. Germline CDR1 MNHEY, CDR2 SVGAGI. CDR3 in DNA: TGTGCCAGCAGTTACTCCACCGGGACAGCACCCTACGAGCAGTACTTC. Its protein product is CASSYSTGTAPYEQYF.

The genes are TRBV30 and TRBJ2-7; unclear D gene. This CDR3 has 11 amino acids. Germline loops: CDR1 GTSNPN, CDR2 SVGIG (reference sequence). V shed 8 bases and J shed 0 bases, with 8 bases lying between them. CDR3 nucleotides: TGTGCCCAACAGAGCTCCTACGAGCAGTACTTC. Translation: CAQQSSYEQYF.

The chain links TRBV4-1 to TRBJ1-4; possibly TRBD1 for D (5 bases). The CDR3 is made up of 13 amino acids. V shed 0 bases and J shed 8 bases, with 7 bases lying between them. Germline assignment: CDR1 MGHRA and CDR2 YSYEKL. The CDR3, as DNA: TGCGCCAGCAGCCAAGACAGGGAAGAAAAACTGTTTTTT. Encoded protein: CASSQDREEKLFF.

The CDR3 region has the DNA TGTGCCAGCAGCATCAACCACAGGGCATATTACGCCTACACCTTC. It codes for CASSINHRAYYAYTF. The chain uses TRBV7-2 and TRBJ1-2, with D tentatively TRBD1 (6 bases). Germline V gene data show CDR1 as SGHTA and CDR2 as FQGNSA. V was clipped by 5 bases and J by 10 bases, with 23 bases between them. The CDR3 sequence is 15 residues long.

The chain has TRBV11-2 and TRBJ2-2; D is uncertain. This CDR3 has 11 amino acids. Germline V gene data show CDR1 as SGHAT and CDR2 as FQNNGV. Trimming took off 5 bases at V and 3 bases at J, with 1 base between the two ends. The CDR3 sequence is CASSHTGELFF. CDR3 nucleotides: TGTGCCAGCAGCCACACCGGGGAGCTGTTTTTT.

The CDR3 coding sequence is TGCGCCAGCAGCCAAGATCCGCTAGCGGACTACAATGAGCAGTTCTTC. This sequence encodes CASSQDPLADYNEQFF. The chain joins TRBV4-3 to TRBJ2-1, with 7 bases that match TRBD2. Germline assignment: CDR1 LGHNA and CDR2 YSLEER. V lost 0 bases, J lost 3 bases, and 5 bases stayed unmatched. This CDR3 has 16 amino acids.

This chain connects TRBV7-3 to TRBJ1-1; no clear D. V lost 5 bases, J lost 0 bases, and 7 bases lay in between. The germline gives CDR1 SGHTA, CDR2 FQGTGA. The CDR3 spans 13 residues. The CDR3 loop is CASSPHMNTEAFF. The CDR3, as DNA: TGTGCCAGCAGCCCCCACATGAACACTGAAGCTTTCTTT.

The chain is built from TRBV4-1 and TRBJ2-7; a weak D match, TRBD2 (5 bases). Germline V gene sequence: CDR1 MGHRA, CDR2 YSYEKL. V was trimmed by 3 bases and J by 6 bases, leaving 21 bases between them. The CDR3 is made up of 16 amino acids. CDR3: CASSQREQDPVSEQYF. The CDR3 nucleotides read TGCGCCAGCAGCCAGAGGGAGCAGGATCCAGTGAGCGAGCAGTACTTC.

This clone turned up a few times. The V and J genes are TRBV5-4 and TRBJ2-7, with a possible D match to TRBD1 (6 bases). From germline, CDR1 is SGHNT and CDR2 YYREEE (reference sequence). V was cut by 4 bases and J by 7 bases, with 27 bases left in between. The CDR3 runs to 17 residues. The CDR3 nucleotides read TGTGCCAGCAGCCCGGACGTATTTGGGACACGGGCTCATGAGCAGTACTTC. Residues: CASSPDVFGTRAHEQYF.

The V gene is TRBV7-9, the J gene TRBJ2-7; maybe TRBD1 (6 bases). Germline loops: CDR1 SEHNR, CDR2 FQNEAQ (reference sequence). The CDR3 runs 15 residues. The V gene lost 6 bases and the J gene lost 4 bases, with 19 bases spanning the gap. CDR3 sequence (DNA): TGTGCCAGCAGTCCAGGGGTAGCGTCCTCTTACGAGCAGTACTTC. Its protein product is CASSPGVASSYEQYF.

The chain recombines TRBV7-7 with TRBJ2-3; 7 bases line up with TRBD2. Trimming removed 1 base from V and 4 bases from J; junction bases left unmatched: 8. Germline-derived CDR1 and CDR2 are SSHAT and FNYEAQ (reference sequence). The CDR3 is made up of 16 amino acids. CDR3 coding DNA: TGTGCCAGCAGCTTAGGCGGACTAGGGGCAGCAGATACGCAGTATTTT. As protein: CASSLGGLGAADTQYF.

This clone has just a few counts. V gene TRBV7-9 combines with J gene TRBJ1-2; D may be TRBD1 (6 bases). The CDR3 has 13 residues. V lost 6 bases and J lost 3, with 11 bases in between. Germline V CDR1 and CDR2: SEHNR, FQNEAQ (reference sequence). CDR3 in amino acids: CASRPGADYGYTF. Here the CDR3 DNA reads TGTGCCAGCAGACCGGGGGCAGACTATGGCTACACCTTC.